This T cell receptor (beta chain) was found in a study of response to subunit inactivated influenza vaccine. TCRdb reanalysed the RT-PCR reads using MiXCR and keeps one entry per CDR3 protein. Counted here are 500,000 or so distinct CDR3 sequences, about a tenth occurring once; the ten biggest clones make up 10% to 15%. Findings of the study overall: Authors suggested seasonal influenza vaccinations each recruit few new T cells.

Comment on this clonotype: Its antigen is not known.

The clonotype comes from a man aged 50 or older who received an inactivated influenza vaccine. Sequenced here: PBMCs from blood, sampled about 6 weeks after vaccination.

The DNA of the CDR3 is TGTGCCAGCAGCTTAGTAGGGGCCTATGGCTACACCTTC. This codes for CASSLVGAYGYTF. V is TRBV7-2 and J is TRBJ1-2, with D possibly TRBD1 on 5 matching bases. The CDR3 has 13 amino acids. Trimming took 1 base from V and 4 from J, leaving 7 bases between them. The germline V gene has CDR1 SGHTA and CDR2 FQGNSA.